This TCR beta chain was recorded in a study of long-term antiretroviral therapy in people with HIV. The study's findings and limits: ART preceded a rise in diversity that nonetheless stayed lower than in transplant donor controls. Those clones which expanded before ART made up the dominant part of the repertoire at all time points. Spans of CDR3 length were tighter for HIV repertoires than for controls. Older ART regimens were possibly in use when the blood was collected between the mid-2000s and the late 2010s.

Comment on this clone: Antigen: not known.

The authors ran the immunoSEQ assay, v3.0, at survey level. TCRdb keeps only in-frame clones here, not all; method: immunoSEQ multiplex PCR. The table lists over 30,000 clones, approximately 97% of them singletons. The input for sequencing was unsorted PBMCs, taken 6.9 years after starting antiretroviral therapy. The sequence derives from a man in his thirties or forties with HIV.

The CDR3 DNA reads TGTGCCAGCAGTTCGCCGGGACAGGGGAGCGAGCAGTACTTC. Its translation: CASSSPGQGSEQYF. This chain uses TRBV27 with TRBJ2-7; TRBD1 agrees at 10 bases. CDR1 MNHEY and CDR2 SMNVEV come from the germline V gene (reference sequence). V shed 4 bases and J 6 bases; nucleotides not matched to a gene: 6. The CDR3 is 14 residues long.